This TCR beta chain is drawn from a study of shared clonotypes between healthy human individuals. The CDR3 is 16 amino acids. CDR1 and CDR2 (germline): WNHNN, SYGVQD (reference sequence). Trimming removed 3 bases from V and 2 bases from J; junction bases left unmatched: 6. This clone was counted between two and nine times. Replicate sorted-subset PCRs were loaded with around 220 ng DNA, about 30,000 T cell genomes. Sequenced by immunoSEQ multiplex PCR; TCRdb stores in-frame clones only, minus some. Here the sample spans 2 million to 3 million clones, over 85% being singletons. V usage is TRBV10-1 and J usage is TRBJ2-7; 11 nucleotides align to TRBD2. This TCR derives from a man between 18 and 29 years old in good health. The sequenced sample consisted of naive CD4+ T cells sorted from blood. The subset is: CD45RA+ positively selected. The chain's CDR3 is CASSDEGLAETYEQYF. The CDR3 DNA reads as TGCGCCAGCAGTGATGAGGGACTAGCGGAGACCTACGAGCAGTACTTC.